One sample yielded the 26 T cell receptor beta chains listed below, sequenced in a study of cytomegalovirus exposure and HLA in healthy donors. Data came from immunoSEQ multiplex PCR; TCRdb stores just in-frame clones and leaves some out. Here the sample spans tens of thousands of clones, 89% being singletons. Sequencing was carried out using PBMCs. These receptor sequences come from a woman aged 18-35 years in good health and CMV-seronegative.

The J gene is TRBJ2-3, the V gene TRBV7-2, with D possibly being TRBD2 (5 bases). The CDR3 covers 14 residues. Germline lookup yields CDR1 SGHTA and CDR2 FQGNSA. V was pared by 8 bases and J by 2 bases, with 14 bases between. This CDR3 reads CASGGSVPTDTQYF. In DNA, the CDR3 is TGTGCCAGCGGAGGTAGCGTACCCACAGATACGCAGTATTTT.

Turning to this clone: One base away lies a much larger clone, so this may be a sequencing read error. The V and J genes are TRBV30 and TRBJ1-2; no reliable D call. Germline CDR1 is GTSNPN and CDR2 is SVGIG (reference sequence). The CDR3 loop spans 13 amino acids. Between the trimmed V and J ends, which lost 0 bases and 0 bases, there was a span of 5 bases. CDR3 region: CAWSVEANYGYTF. Written as DNA, the CDR3 is TGTGCCTGGAGTGTAGAGGCTAACTATGGCTACACCTTC.

The chain carries TRBV10-3 and TRBJ2-7; TRBD1 aligns across 8 bases. Germline lookup yields CDR1 ENHRY and CDR2 SYGVKD. The CDR3 extends over 14 amino acids. After removal of 6 bases from V and 3 bases from J, the junction contained 7 bases not matched to a gene. CDR3 sequence reads: CAISDPGQVYEQYF. In DNA, the CDR3 is TGTGCCATCAGCGACCCGGGACAGGTCTACGAGCAGTACTTC.

This sequence joins TRBV11-2 and TRBJ2-1; 8 positions agree with TRBD2. CDR3 length: 15 amino acids. Trimming removed 0 bases from V and 2 bases from J; junction bases left unmatched: 0. Germline CDR1 reads SGHAT; CDR2 reads FQNNGV. This CDR3 reads CASSLELAAYNEQFF. The CDR3 coding sequence is TGTGCCAGCAGCTTAGAACTAGCGGCCTACAATGAGCAGTTCTTC.

The chain joins TRBV27 to TRBJ1-5; D unclear. V was clipped by 5 bases and J by 3 bases, with 11 bases between them. This CDR3 has 14 amino acids. Looked up from germline, CDR1 is MNHEY and CDR2 is SMNVEV (reference sequence). DNA of the CDR3: TGTGCCAGCAGTCGGGCGGGAGTCAATCAGCCCCAGCATTTT. Translating it yields CASSRAGVNQPQHF.

CDR3 bases: TGTGCCAGCAGCCACGGGACAGATACGCAGTATTTT. This sequence encodes CASSHGTDTQYF. The J gene is TRBJ2-3, the V gene TRBV6-5; D unclear. V was shortened by 6 bases and J by 3 bases, with 7 bases between the two germline ends. The CDR3 contains 12 residues. Germline V CDR1 and CDR2: MNHEY, SVGAGI.

The genes are TRBV10-2 and TRBJ2-1; the D is unclear. Germline lookup yields CDR1 WSHSY and CDR2 SAAADI. This CDR3 has 10 amino acids. Deletions cut 5 bases from V and 7 bases from J, with 3 bases between. CDR3 coding DNA: TGCGCCAGCAGTTCAAATGAGCAGTTCTTC. This translates into CASSSNEQFF.

The V and J genes are TRBV28 and TRBJ2-7; maybe TRBD1 (5 bases). The germline gives CDR1 MDHEN, CDR2 SYDVKM. Trimming left V 5 bases short and J 2 bases short, with 10 bases between. The CDR3 contains 13 residues. The CDR3 region is CASSTAGPYEQYF. In DNA, the CDR3 is TGTGCCAGCAGTACTGCAGGGCCCTACGAGCAGTACTTC. The full variable domain, its missing parts supplied by reference TRBV28 and TRBJ2-7, is DVKVTQSSRYLVKRTGEKVFLECVQDMDHENMFWYRQDPGLGLRLIYFSYDVKMKEKGDIPEGYSVSREKKERFSLILESASTNQTSMYLCASSTAGPYEQYFGPGTRLTVT.

The chain links TRBV30 to TRBJ2-3; 16 bases are shared with TRBD2. From germline, CDR1 is GTSNPN and CDR2 SVGIG (reference sequence). The J segment lost 2 bases and the V segment lost 0 bases, leaving 5 bases of the junction unmatched. CDR3 length equals 18 residues. DNA for the CDR3: TGTGCCTGGAGTGTGGGACTAGCGGGAGGGACCCACACAGATACGCAGTATTTT. It encodes CAWSVGLAGGTHTDTQYF.

The rearrangement uses TRBV6-6 and TRBJ2-7, with 7 bases fitting TRBD2. V was pared by 7 bases and J by 6 bases, with 9 bases of the junction left unmatched. The CDR3 runs to 13 residues. Germline V gene data show CDR1 as MNHNY and CDR2 as SVGAGI (reference sequence). The chain's CDR3 is CASTTQPGGEQYF. The DNA for the CDR3 is TGTGCCAGCACCACTCAACCGGGAGGCGAGCAGTACTTC.

The chain employs TRBV5-4 and TRBJ2-1; 8 nucleotides line up with TRBD2. The CDR3 loop spans 18 amino acids. The V segment lost 0 bases and the J segment 6 bases; nucleotides outside the gene matches: 14. The V gene's germline CDR1 is SGHNT and CDR2 YYREEE (reference sequence). CDR3: CASSLEAGGPNWGNEQFF. The CDR3 nucleotides read TGTGCCAGCAGCTTGGAGGCGGGGGGCCCGAATTGGGGCAATGAGCAGTTCTTC. Together with reference TRBV5-4 and TRBJ2-1, the CDR3 gives the full variable domain: ETGVTQSPTHLIKTRGQQVTLRCSSQSGHNTVSWYQQALGQGPQFIFQYYREEENGRGNFPPRFSGLQFPNYSSELNVNALELDDSALYLCASSLEAGGPNWGNEQFFGPGTRLTVL.

The CDR3 coding sequence is TGTGCCAGCAGCTTGGGGACAGACTACTTCTACGAGCAGTACTTC. Translated: CASSLGTDYFYEQYF. The rearrangement uses TRBV5-6 and TRBJ2-7; D possibly corresponds to TRBD1 (6 bases). This CDR3 contains 15 residues. Germline-derived CDR1 and CDR2 are SGHDT and YYEEEE. The V and J ends lost 0 bases and 3 bases respectively, with 13 bases between them. Together with reference TRBV5-6 and TRBJ2-7, the CDR3 gives the full variable domain: DAGVTQSPTHLIKTRGQQVTLRCSPKSGHDTVSWYQQALGQGPQFIFQYYEEEERQRGNFPDRFSGHQFPNYSSELNVNALLLGDSALYLCASSLGTDYFYEQYFGPGTRLTVT.

As concerns this clone: The sample contains more than one DNA sequence encoding this CDR3. J is TRBJ1-1 and V is TRBV2; possible D gene TRBD1, 6 bases. The CDR3 covers 14 residues. V shed 2 bases and J shed 1 base, with 8 bases lying between them. Germline V CDR1 and CDR2: SNHLY, FYNNEI. CDR3 DNA: TGTGCCAGCAGTGAAAGAGGGGGGAACACTGAAGCTTTCTTT. Its translation is CASSERGGNTEAFF.

This clone was observed a few times. V is TRBV13 and J is TRBJ1-6; 7 bases map to TRBD1. CDR1 PRHDT and CDR2 FYEKMQ come from the germline V gene (reference sequence). V lost 4 bases and J lost 7; bases outside the gene matches: 7. This CDR3 is 15 amino acids long. The CDR3, as DNA: TGTGCCAGCAGCTCATACAGGGGTCCCAATTCACCCCTCCACTTT. Encoded protein: CASSSYRGPNSPLHF.

V gene TRBV19 combines with J gene TRBJ1-2; 8 positions match TRBD1. Germline V lookup: CDR1 LNHDA, CDR2 SQIVND (reference sequence). The CDR3 sequence is 12 residues long. Trimming cost V 9 bases and J 8 bases; bases outside gene matches: 8. The CDR3 DNA follows: TGTGCCAGCAACCAGGGGGCGGGAGGCTACACCTTC. It yields the protein CASNQGAGGYTF. The entire variable domain, with the rest obtained from reference TRBV19 and TRBJ1-2, is as follows: DGGITQSPKYLFRKEGQNVTLSCEQNLNHDAMYWYRQDPGQGLRLIYYSQIVNDFQKGDIAEGYSVSREKKESFPLTVTSAQKNPTAFYLCASNQGAGGYTFGSGTRLTVV.

This clone was seen more than once but under ten times. The chain has TRBV4-2 and TRBJ2-1; D gene ambiguous. V was shortened by 0 bases and J by 3 bases, with 3 bases between the two germline ends. This CDR3 has 13 amino acids. CDR1 LGHNA and CDR2 YNFKEQ come from the germline V gene. The CDR3 DNA reads as TGTGCCAGCAGCCAAGATTACTACAATGAGCAGTTCTTC. This sequence encodes CASSQDYYNEQFF.

Regarding this clone: This specimen includes other DNA sequences encoding the same CDR3. The CDR3 DNA reads as TGTGCCAGCAGTTTTCTAGCGGGAGGGACAGATACGCAGTATTTT. Its protein product is CASSFLAGGTDTQYF. This chain connects TRBV27 to TRBJ2-3, with 12 bases matching TRBD2. This CDR3 is built from 15 residues. Unmatched junction bases numbered 1, after V lost 3 bases and J lost 3 bases. Germline lookup yields CDR1 MNHEY and CDR2 SMNVEV (reference sequence).

The rearrangement uses TRBV19 and TRBJ2-1, with 9 nucleotides matching TRBD2. The CDR3 is made up of 17 amino acids. The trim removed 7 bases at V and 6 bases at J, leaving 16 bases unmatched. The germline V gene has CDR1 LNHDA and CDR2 SQIVND (reference sequence). This chain's CDR3 is CASTPKTGLARPNEQFF. CDR3 nucleotides: TGTGCCAGTACCCCCAAGACCGGACTAGCGCGGCCCAATGAGCAGTTCTTC.

The rearrangement uses TRBV18 and TRBJ2-7; D might be TRBD1 (6 bases). Trimming shortened V by 5 bases and J by 2 bases, and 13 bases separated the two germline ends. Germline-derived CDR1 and CDR2 are KGHSH and LQKENI. The CDR3 runs to 14 residues. The CDR3 sequence is CASSIRDTAYEQYF. The CDR3 coding sequence is TGTGCCAGCTCAATCCGGGACACCGCCTACGAGCAGTACTTC.

This chain uses TRBV28 with TRBJ1-3; D is perhaps TRBD1 (5 bases). The CDR3 has 16 amino acids. Germline V gene data show CDR1 as MDHEN and CDR2 as SYDVKM. V was trimmed by 5 bases and J by 2 bases, leaving 16 bases between them. Written as DNA, the CDR3 is TGTGCCAGCAGTCCCAGACAGTTTGTAGCTGGAAACACCATATATTTT. It is translated as CASSPRQFVAGNTIYF. Full variable domain (rest looked up from reference TRBV28 and TRBJ1-3): DVKVTQSSRYLVKRTGEKVFLECVQDMDHENMFWYRQDPGLGLRLIYFSYDVKMKEKGDIPEGYSVSREKKERFSLILESASTNQTSMYLCASSPRQFVAGNTIYFGEGSWLTVV.

The rearrangement uses TRBV28 and TRBJ2-1; D not certain. V lost 4 bases and J lost 4, with 2 bases in between. Germline assignment: CDR1 MDHEN and CDR2 SYDVKM. The length of the CDR3 is 11 residues. The CDR3 here is CASSSYNEQFF. The CDR3 coding sequence is TGTGCCAGCAGTTCGTACAATGAGCAGTTCTTC.

The CDR3 reads CASSLDWQGNEQYF. CDR3 DNA sequence: TGTGCCAGCAGCTTAGATTGGCAGGGGAACGAGCAGTACTTC. J is TRBJ2-7 and V is TRBV11-2; a weak D match, TRBD1 (6 bases). Trimming took 0 bases from V and 5 from J, leaving 11 bases between them. The CDR3 has 14 amino acids. CDR1 is SGHAT, CDR2 FQNNGV, per germline.

In this sample, this clone turned up once. The genes are TRBV15 and TRBJ1-1; TRBD1 matches at 10 bases. CDR1 and CDR2 from the germline V gene are LNHNV and YYDKDF (reference sequence). This CDR3 is 15 amino acids long. Germline trimming cut 1 base from V and 3 bases from J; bases unmatched to any gene: 2. This CDR3 is CATSRAGQGDTEAFF. CDR3 coding DNA: TGTGCCACCAGCAGAGCCGGACAGGGGGACACTGAAGCTTTCTTT.

The chain uses TRBV2 and TRBJ1-2, with 10 bases that match TRBD1. With 7 bases clipped from V and 3 bases from J, the junction kept 8 bases outside the gene matches. The CDR3 spans 15 residues. From germline, CDR1 is SNHLY and CDR2 FYNNEI. CDR3 protein: CASKMTGGSDYGYTF. CDR3 DNA: TGTGCCAGCAAGATGACAGGGGGCTCGGACTATGGCTACACCTTC. Complete variable domain (other parts from reference TRBV2 and TRBJ1-2): EPEVTQTPSHQVTQMGQEVILRCVPISNHLYFYWYRQILGQKVEFLVSFYNNEISEKSEIFDDQFSVERPDGSNFTLKIRSTKLEDSAMYFCASKMTGGSDYGYTFGSGTRLTVV.

The chain couples TRBV28 to TRBJ1-1; tentatively, D is TRBD1 (6 bases). Trimming took 9 bases from V and 5 from J, leaving 19 bases between them. This CDR3 is 14 amino acids long. Germline CDR1 and CDR2: MDHEN and SYDVKM. This chain's CDR3 is CASETGGAWTEAFF. DNA of the CDR3: TGTGCCAGTGAGACCGGGGGGGCGTGGACTGAAGCTTTCTTT.

The J gene is TRBJ2-3, the V gene TRBV7-8; D may be TRBD2 (6 bases). V was clipped by 8 bases and J by 5 bases, with 20 bases between them. The CDR3 spans 15 residues. The germline V gene encodes CDR1 SGHVS and CDR2 FQNEAQ. The chain's CDR3 is CASSQPGAVRDTQYF. The CDR3 DNA reads as TGTGCCAGCTCCCAGCCGGGAGCGGTGAGAGATACGCAGTATTTT.